This T cell receptor beta chain was identified during a study of Graves' ophthalmopathy and Graves' hyperthyroidism (dated by TCRdb to the late 2010s). With regard to the full study: Peripheral blood was collected at initial diagnosis, before any treatment. The study used TCR beta repertoire signatures to distinguish Graves' ophthalmopathy from Graves' hyperthyroidism and to predict progression to ophthalmopathy. Following sample collection, hyperthyroidism patients were given methimazole at a starting dose of 30 mg daily, and ophthalmopathy patients were given high-dose intravenous methylprednisolone. For training and testing, the 100 or so patients in the discovery cohort were randomly divided in a 7:3 ratio. The independent validation cohort included around 19 hyperthyroidism patients plus 17 patients who later progressed from hyperthyroidism to ophthalmopathy. In total, approximately 140 blood samples were TCR-sequenced: around 42 ophthalmopathy, under 85 hyperthyroidism and roughly 17 hyperthyroidism-to-ophthalmopathy patients. In several hyperthyroidism patients, the T-cell repertoire of thyroid tissue was compared with the T-cell repertoire of blood. To explore V-J signatures distinguishing ophthalmopathy from hyperthyroidism, a discovery set of more than 95 patients (around 42 ophthalmopathy, roughly 60 stable hyperthyroidism) was enrolled.

Hyperthyroidism was defined as stable when no progression to ophthalmopathy occurred within 18 months of follow-up. Hyperthyroidism patients were newly diagnosed, with disease duration under 2 months, and aged 18 to 65 years. Patients with other autoimmune diseases, uncontrolled infections, pregnancy or lactation were excluded from the study. Clinical symptoms, serum thyroxine, TRAb, thyroid ultrasound and orbital computed tomography formed the basis of the diagnosis. Using Ficoll-Paque density gradient centrifugation, PBMCs were isolated from 10 ml of fresh peripheral blood. Total RNA was extracted with Trizol reagent and quality-checked on an Agilent 2100 Bioanalyzer. From the cysteine through the phenylalanine, the CDR3 covers 16 amino acids. Only the CDR3 DNA is retained, 48 bases long and in frame from the first base. The germline ends are 18 bases apart after V is trimmed by 5 bases and J by 1 base. Based on the germline V gene (reference sequence), the CDR1 and CDR2 sequences are LNHDA and SQIVND.

For repertoire sequencing, TCR beta CDR3 regions were amplified from RNA transcripts. The first round of RT-PCR was done with HTBI primers and the Qiagen OneStep RT-PCR kit, and was followed by a second round of multiplex PCR, then size selection and purification. Libraries were sequenced paired-end with 100 bp reads on an Illumina HiSeq2000. The study's own analysis went as follows. SOAPnuke was used to process the reads, throwing out any read that had adapters, had uncalled bases, had a mean Phred below 15, or lacked an exact constant-primer or identifier match. High-quality paired reads were merged with COPE v1.2.5. Each unique nucleotide sequence was treated as a clonotype, and MiTCR v1.1 was used to align the clonotypes to the IMGT TRB V, D and J references. Analysis was restricted to V-J combinations with a frequency above 0.0001, which covered over 98% of repertoires. A TCR clonal expansion and chaos score per V-J combination was defined as the ratio of F50 clonal expansion to chaos observed in the TCRdist matrix. Welch's t-statistics and random forest were used to reduce the features to roughly 14 V-J combinations, which were then used as input to a naive Bayes classifier. The Morisita-Horn index was used to measure how similar the thyroid and blood repertoires were. TCRdb passed the public sequencing reads through fastp at Q25 and MiXCR, retaining productive beta sequences. Identical CDR3 protein sequences are pooled into one entry, listed with their most common genes and DNA. The V and J calls reflect TCRdb's pipeline rather than the authors' work. This sample holds 350,000 to 400,000 distinct CDR3 sequences; approximately 15% were observed only once. The ten largest clones capture 5.5% to 7% of the sample.

What the authors observed across the whole study: In validation, the model predicted ophthalmopathy progression with nearly 71% sensitivity and approximately 72% specificity; fewer than 15 predicted patients were CT-confirmed with GO in a median of around 6.5 months. No statistical method was used to predetermine the sample size, and group allocation was not hidden from the investigators. Most of the expanded thyroid clonotypes with a frequency above 0.001 were also detected in blood, and it was suggested that the thyroid immune response may be reflected by blood repertoires. In cross-validation, the 13-signature model distinguished ophthalmopathy from stable hyperthyroidism with nearly 90% sensitivity and 81.08% specificity, while in the test set the corresponding values were about 80% and 75%.

Remarks on this clonotype: No cognate antigen has been identified for it. No base quality values were provided; no much bigger clone lies one nucleotide off.

The receptor was isolated from a woman younger than 30 with stable Graves' hyperthyroidism. Donor details come from another sample of the same person, matched by shared clones. This receptor chain uses TRBV19 and TRBJ2-7; D gene: possibly TRBD1, on 6 matching bases. The specimen was peripheral blood. The nucleotides read TGTGCCAGTAGTCCGGCGGACAGATCGAATTCCTACGAGCAGTACTTC. This yields the protein CASSPADRSNSYEQYF. Supplemented by the reference TRBV19 and TRBJ2-7 proteins around the CDR3, the complete variable domain is DGGITQSPKYLFRKEGQNVTLSCEQNLNHDAMYWYRQDPGQGLRLIYYSQIVNDFQKGDIAEGYSVSREKKESFPLTVTSAQKNPTAFYLCASSPADRSNSYEQYFGPGTRLTVT.